The 9 T cell receptor beta chains below all came from one sample that was sequenced in a study of T cells expressing NK-cell markers. After re-calling the 5' RACE reads, TCRdb lists one entry per CDR3 protein, DNA absent. Its clone listing holds about 32,000 distinct CDR3 sequences. Specimen: blood T cells: a sorted CD56 or NKG2C T cell subset, CD4+ or CD8+ T cells, or bulk PBMC T cells (not recorded which). The receptors were sampled from a woman between 18 and 69 years old in good health.

The V call is TRBV28, the J call TRBJ1-5; the TCRdb D gene call, TRBD1, has no DNA to confirm it. Germline loops: CDR1 MDHEN, CDR2 SYDVKM. The CDR3 is made up of 14 amino acids. The CDR3 is CASSWGRGNQPQHF.

The rearrangement links TRBV28 to TRBJ2-5; the TRBD2 assignment by TCRdb is unverifiable without DNA. The length of the CDR3 is 17 residues. Germline loops: CDR1 MDHEN, CDR2 SYDVKM. The CDR3 is CASTLRVLAGTQETQYF.

The chain is built from TRBV27 and TRBJ2-7; without DNA, the TCRdb call of TRBD2 cannot be checked. Germline lookup yields CDR1 MNHEY and CDR2 SMNVEV (reference sequence). The CDR3 runs 13 residues. The CDR3 sequence is CASSFGLAGEQYF.

The gene calls are TRBV27 and TRBJ2-3. Germline V gene lookup returns CDR1 MNHEY and CDR2 SMNVEV (reference sequence). CDR3 size: 15 residues. The chain's CDR3 is CASSLFARGTDTQYF.

V usage is TRBV5-1 and J usage is TRBJ1-4. Germline CDR1 reads SGHRS; CDR2 reads YFSETQ. This CDR3 has 14 residues. The CDR3 reads CASSLKSWGEKLFF.

The rearrangement links TRBV10-3 to TRBJ2-7; the D call from TCRdb, TRBD1, cannot be confirmed without DNA. The CDR3 extends over 15 amino acids. Per germline, CDR1 ENHRY and CDR2 SYGVKD. This CDR3 reads CAISDRDRVTYEQYF.

V usage is TRBV5-1 and J usage is TRBJ1-2. The CDR3 spans 19 residues. In germline, CDR1 is SGHRS, CDR2 YFSETQ. CDR3 sequence: CASSLAPPRELVGGYGYTF.

J is TRBJ1-2 and V is TRBV5-1; TCRdb designates TRBD1, a call that cannot be tested without DNA. Germline V CDR1 and CDR2: SGHRS, YFSETQ. The length of the CDR3 is 16 residues. The CDR3 sequence is CASSLDLGAQYYGYTF.

The V and J genes are TRBV3-1 and TRBJ2-7. The CDR3 contains 12 residues. Looked up from germline, CDR1 is LGHDT and CDR2 is YNNKEL (reference sequence). The chain's CDR3 is CASSSGPYEQYF.